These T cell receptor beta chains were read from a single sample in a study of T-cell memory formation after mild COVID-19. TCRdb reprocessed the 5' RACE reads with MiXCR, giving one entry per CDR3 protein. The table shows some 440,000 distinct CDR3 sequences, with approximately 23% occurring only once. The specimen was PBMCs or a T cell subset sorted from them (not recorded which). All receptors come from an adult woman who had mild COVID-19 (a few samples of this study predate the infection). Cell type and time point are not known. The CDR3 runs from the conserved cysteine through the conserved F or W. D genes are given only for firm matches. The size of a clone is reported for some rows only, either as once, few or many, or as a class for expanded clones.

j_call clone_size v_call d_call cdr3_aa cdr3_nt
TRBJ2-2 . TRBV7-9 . CASSRHEGPGELFF TGTGCCAGCAGCCGTCACGAGGGCCCCGGGGAGCTGTTTTTT
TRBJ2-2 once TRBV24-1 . CATSDYFPETSNTGELFF TGTGCCACCAGTGACTACTTTCCGGAGACGTCGAACACCGGGGAGCTGTTTTTT
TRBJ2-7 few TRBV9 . CASSAAGAASYEQYF TGTGCCAGCAGCGCCGCAGGGGCGGCCTCCTACGAGCAGTACTTC
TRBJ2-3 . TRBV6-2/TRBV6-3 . CASRRGGGDTQYF TGTGCCAGCAGACGGGGAGGGGGCGATACGCAGTATTTT
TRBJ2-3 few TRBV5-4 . CASRQESTDTQYF TGTGCCAGCAGGCAGGAGAGCACAGATACGCAGTATTTT
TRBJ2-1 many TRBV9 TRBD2 CASSPGGVGGGYNEQFF TGTGCCAGCAGCCCCGGAGGAGTCGGCGGGGGGTACAATGAGCAGTTCTTC
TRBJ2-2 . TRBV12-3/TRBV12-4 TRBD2 CASSPGLAAGELFF TGTGCCAGCAGTCCGGGACTAGCGGCCGGGGAGCTGTTTTTT
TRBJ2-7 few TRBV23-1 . CASSGRSYEQYF TGCGCCAGCAGCGGAAGGAGCTACGAGCAGTACTTC
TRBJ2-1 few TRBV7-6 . CASSHQSGNNEQFF TGTGCCAGCAGCCATCAAAGCGGAAACAATGAGCAGTTCTTC
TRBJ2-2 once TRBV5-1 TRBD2 CASSTAGTSGTGELFF TGCGCCAGCAGTACCGCCGGGACTAGCGGAACCGGGGAGCTGTTTTTT
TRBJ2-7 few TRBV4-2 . CASSQAPEMPEQYF TGTGCCAGCAGCCAAGCCCCCGAGATGCCCGAGCAGTACTTC
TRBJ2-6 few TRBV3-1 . CASSQGFLSGANVLTF TGTGCCAGCAGCCAGGGGTTCCTCTCTGGGGCCAACGTCCTGACTTTC
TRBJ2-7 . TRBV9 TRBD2 CASSASGATYEQYF TGTGCCAGCAGCGCTAGCGGGGCCACCTACGAGCAGTACTTC
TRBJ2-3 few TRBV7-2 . CASSRASTDTQYF TGTGCCAGCAGCCGGGCCAGCACAGATACGCAGTATTTT
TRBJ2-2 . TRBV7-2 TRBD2 CASSPNPGLAGELFF TGTGCCAGCAGCCCCAATCCGGGACTAGCCGGGGAGCTGTTTTTT
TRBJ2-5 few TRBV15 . CATSRDRSGQETQYF TGTGCCACCAGCAGAGATCGATCGGGCCAAGAGACCCAGTACTTC
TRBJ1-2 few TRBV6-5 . CASSSETGYGYTF TGTGCCAGCAGCTCCGAGACAGGCTATGGCTACACCTTC
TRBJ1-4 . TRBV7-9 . CASSLSLTTEKLFF TGTGCCAGCAGCTTGAGTTTAACGACAGAAAAACTGTTTTTT
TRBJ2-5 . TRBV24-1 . CATSDSLLGTQYF TGTGCCACCAGTGATTCCCTCCTGGGGACCCAGTACTTC
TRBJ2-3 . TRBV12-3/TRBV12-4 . CASSLMETSTDTQYF TGTGCCAGCAGTTTAATGGAGACTAGCACAGATACGCAGTATTTT
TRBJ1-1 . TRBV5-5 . CASSLPPGGNTEAFF TGTGCCAGCAGCTTGCCCCCGGGGGGGAACACTGAAGCTTTCTTT
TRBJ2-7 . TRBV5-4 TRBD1 CASSFRDRGRYEQYF TGTGCCAGCAGCTTCCGCGACAGGGGGCGCTACGAGCAGTACTTC
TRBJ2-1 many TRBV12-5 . CASGLVPGPPHEQFF TGTGCTAGTGGTTTGGTACCGGGGCCGCCCCATGAGCAGTTCTTC
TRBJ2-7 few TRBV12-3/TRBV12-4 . CASSPHRQATDGEQYF TGTGCCAGCAGTCCCCATCGACAGGCGACAGACGGCGAGCAGTACTTC
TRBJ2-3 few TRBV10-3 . CAISEGGRTDTQYF TGTGCCATCAGTGAAGGAGGACGCACAGATACGCAGTATTTT
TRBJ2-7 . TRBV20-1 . CSARNFDSSYEQYF TGCAGTGCTAGGAATTTCGACAGCTCCTACGAGCAGTACTTC
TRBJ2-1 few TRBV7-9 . CASSKASRNEQFF TGTGCCAGCAGCAAAGCCTCCCGGAATGAGCAGTTCTTC
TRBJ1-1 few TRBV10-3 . CAITGELNTEAFF TGTGCCATCACGGGGGAACTTAACACTGAAGCTTTCTTT
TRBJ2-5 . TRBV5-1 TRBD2 CASSSFDSGTKEETQYF TGCGCCAGTTCCAGTTTCGACTCCGGGACTAAGGAAGAGACCCAGTACTTC
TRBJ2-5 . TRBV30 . CAWSVLGETQYF TGTGCCTGGAGTGTACTGGGGGAGACCCAGTACTTC
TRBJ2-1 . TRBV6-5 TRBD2 CASSYGGDNEQFF TGTGCCAGCAGTTACGGGGGGGACAATGAGCAGTTCTTC
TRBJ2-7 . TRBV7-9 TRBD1 CASSEQGANSYEQYF TGTGCCAGCAGCGAACAGGGGGCCAATTCCTACGAGCAGTACTTC
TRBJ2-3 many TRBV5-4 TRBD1 CASSPGQGPQIDTQYF TGTGCCAGCAGCCCTGGACAGGGACCCCAGATAGATACGCAGTATTTT
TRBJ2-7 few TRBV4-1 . CASSQEPSSSYEQYF TGCGCCAGCAGCCAAGAGCCTAGCAGCTCCTACGAGCAGTACTTC
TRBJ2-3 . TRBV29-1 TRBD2 CSVVAGGTDTQYF TGCAGCGTGGTAGCGGGAGGAACAGATACGCAGTATTTT
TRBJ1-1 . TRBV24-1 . CATSDSWSMNTEAFF TGTGCCACCAGTGATTCGTGGAGCATGAACACTGAAGCTTTCTTT
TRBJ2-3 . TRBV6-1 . CASSVQGPSTDTQYF TGTGCCAGCAGTGTTCAGGGCCCTAGCACAGATACGCAGTATTTT
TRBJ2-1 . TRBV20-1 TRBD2 CSGTSGGNEQFF TGCAGTGGGACTAGCGGGGGTAATGAGCAGTTCTTC
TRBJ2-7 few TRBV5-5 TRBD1 CASSFEGAGSYEQYF TGTGCCAGCAGCTTCGAGGGGGCCGGATCATACGAGCAGTACTTC
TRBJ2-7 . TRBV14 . CASSQAGHISSYEQYF TGTGCCAGCAGCCAAGCGGGGCATATCAGCTCCTACGAGCAGTACTTC
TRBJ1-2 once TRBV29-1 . CSVVGGRDYGYTF TGCAGCGTTGTCGGGGGCAGGGACTATGGCTACACCTTC
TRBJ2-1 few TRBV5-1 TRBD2 CASRKLAGGYNEQFF TGCGCCAGCAGAAAACTAGCGGGGGGCTACAATGAGCAGTTCTTC
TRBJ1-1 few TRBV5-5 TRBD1 CASSLRDRGLGNTEAFF TGTGCCAGCAGCCTCCGGGACAGGGGGCTTGGAAACACTGAAGCTTTCTTT
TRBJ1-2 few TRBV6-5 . CASSYSGEAYGYTF TGTGCCAGCAGTTACTCAGGGGAGGCGTATGGCTACACCTTC
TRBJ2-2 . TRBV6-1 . CASRPQETLNTGELFF TGTGCCAGCAGACCACAGGAGACGCTAAACACCGGGGAGCTGTTTTTT
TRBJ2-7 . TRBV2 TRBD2 CASRTSAAYEQYF TGTGCCAGCAGGACTAGCGCGGCCTACGAGCAGTACTTC
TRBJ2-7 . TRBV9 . CASSVTDRRDREYF TGTGCCAGCAGCGTAACGGATAGGAGGGACAGAGAGTACTTC
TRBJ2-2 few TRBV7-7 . CAIIRGIANTGELFF TGTGCTATTATACGTGGAATCGCGAACACCGGGGAGCTGTTTTTT
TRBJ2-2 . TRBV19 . CASSMGRGRAGELFF TGTGCCAGTAGTATGGGCAGGGGCAGGGCCGGGGAGCTGTTTTTT
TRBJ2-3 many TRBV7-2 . CASSLVQWSTDTQYF TGTGCCAGCAGCTTGGTCCAGTGGTCCACAGATACGCAGTATTTT
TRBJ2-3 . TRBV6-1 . CASSEIGSFTDTQYF TGTGCCAGCAGTGAAATCGGATCCTTCACAGATACGCAGTATTTT
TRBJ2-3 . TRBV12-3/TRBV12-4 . CASSSPFAGDTQYF TGTGCCAGCAGCAGCCCGTTCGCGGGAGATACGCAGTATTTT
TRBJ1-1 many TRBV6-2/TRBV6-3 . CASSYASKTGIGGGTEAFF TGTGCCAGCAGTTACGCCAGCAAAACAGGGATTGGGGGCGGCACTGAAGCTTTCTTT
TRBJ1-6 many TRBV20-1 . CSANGQLRDNSPLHF TGCAGTGCTAACGGGCAGTTAAGGGATAATTCACCCCTCCACTTT
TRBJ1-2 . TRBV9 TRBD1 CASSVGQGAYSYGYTF TGTGCCAGCAGCGTAGGACAGGGGGCCTATTCCTATGGCTACACCTTC